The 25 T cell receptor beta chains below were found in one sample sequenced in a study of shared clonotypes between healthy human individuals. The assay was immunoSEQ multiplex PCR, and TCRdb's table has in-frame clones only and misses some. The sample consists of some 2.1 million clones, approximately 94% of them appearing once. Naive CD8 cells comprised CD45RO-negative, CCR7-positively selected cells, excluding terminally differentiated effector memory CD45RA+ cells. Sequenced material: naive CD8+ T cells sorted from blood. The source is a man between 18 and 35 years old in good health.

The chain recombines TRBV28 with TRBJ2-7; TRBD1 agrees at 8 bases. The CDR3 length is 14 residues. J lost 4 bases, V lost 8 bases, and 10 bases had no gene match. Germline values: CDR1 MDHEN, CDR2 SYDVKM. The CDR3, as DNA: TGTGCCAGCTCCCAGGCAGGGGGCGGTTACGAGCAGTACTTC. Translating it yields CASSQAGGGYEQYF.

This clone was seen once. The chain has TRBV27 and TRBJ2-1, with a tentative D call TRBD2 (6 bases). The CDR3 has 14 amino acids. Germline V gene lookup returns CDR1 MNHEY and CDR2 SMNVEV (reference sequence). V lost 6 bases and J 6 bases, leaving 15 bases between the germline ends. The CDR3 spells CASSGLAMGNEQFF. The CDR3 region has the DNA TGTGCCAGCAGCGGCCTAGCGATGGGCAATGAGCAGTTCTTC.

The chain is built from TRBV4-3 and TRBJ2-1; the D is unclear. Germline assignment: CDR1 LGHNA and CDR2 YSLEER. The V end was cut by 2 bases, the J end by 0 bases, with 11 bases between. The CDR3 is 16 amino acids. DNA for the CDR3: TGCGCCAGCAGCCAATGGGTCTTAAACTCCTACAATGAGCAGTTCTTC. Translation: CASSQWVLNSYNEQFF.

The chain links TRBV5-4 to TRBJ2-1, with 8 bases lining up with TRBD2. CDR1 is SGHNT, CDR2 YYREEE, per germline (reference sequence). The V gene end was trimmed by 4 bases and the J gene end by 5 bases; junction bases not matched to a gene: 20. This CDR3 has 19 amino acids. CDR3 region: CASSPIAGSGTSGNNEQFF. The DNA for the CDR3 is TGTGCCAGCAGCCCCATCGCGGGCTCCGGGACTAGTGGGAACAATGAGCAGTTCTTC.

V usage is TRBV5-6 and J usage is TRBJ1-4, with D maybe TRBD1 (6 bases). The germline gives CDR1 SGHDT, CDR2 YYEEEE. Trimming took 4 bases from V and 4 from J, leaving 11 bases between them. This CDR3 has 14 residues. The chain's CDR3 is CASSTTGFNEKLFF. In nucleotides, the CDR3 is TGTGCCAGCAGCACCACAGGGTTTAATGAAAAACTGTTTTTT. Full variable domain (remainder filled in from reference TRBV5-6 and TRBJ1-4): DAGVTQSPTHLIKTRGQQVTLRCSPKSGHDTVSWYQQALGQGPQFIFQYYEEEERQRGNFPDRFSGHQFPNYSSELNVNALLLGDSALYLCASSTTGFNEKLFFGSGTQLSVL.

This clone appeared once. The CDR3 nucleotides are TGCGCCAGCAGCCCAATCGAGAGGACAGGTCCCTCTGGAAACACCATATATTTT. It encodes CASSPIERTGPSGNTIYF. V and J are TRBV4-1 and TRBJ1-3; 7 nucleotides align to TRBD1. There are 18 residues in the CDR3. Trimming cost V 4 bases and J 0 bases; bases outside gene matches: 12. The germline V gene has CDR1 MGHRA and CDR2 YSYEKL.

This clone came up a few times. The CDR3 DNA follows: TGCAGCGCCGAGGAGGGGGAAAACTATGGCTACACCTTC. As protein: CSAEEGENYGYTF. This rearrangement joins TRBV29-1 to TRBJ1-2, with D tentatively TRBD1 (6 bases). The V gene lost 7 bases and the J gene lost 2 bases, with 14 bases spanning the gap. This CDR3 is built from 13 residues. CDR1 SQVTM and CDR2 ANQGSEA come from the germline V gene.

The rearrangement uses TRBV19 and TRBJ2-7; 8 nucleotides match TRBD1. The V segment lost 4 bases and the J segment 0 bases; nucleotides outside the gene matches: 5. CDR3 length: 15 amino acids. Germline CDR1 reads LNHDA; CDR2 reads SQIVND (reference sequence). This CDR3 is CASSTRTGPSYEQYF. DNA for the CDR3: TGTGCCAGTAGTACCCGGACAGGGCCCTCCTACGAGCAGTACTTC.

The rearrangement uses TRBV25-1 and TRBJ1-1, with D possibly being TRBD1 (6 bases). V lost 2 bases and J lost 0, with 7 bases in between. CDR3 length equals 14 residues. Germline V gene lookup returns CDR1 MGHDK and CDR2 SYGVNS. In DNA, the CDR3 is TGTGCCAGCAGTGAAACAGGGATGAACACTGAAGCTTTCTTT. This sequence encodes CASSETGMNTEAFF. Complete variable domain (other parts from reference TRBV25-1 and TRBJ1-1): EADIYQTPRYLVIGTGKKITLECSQTMGHDKMYWYQQDPGMELHLIHYSYGVNSTEKGDLSSESTVSRIRTEHFPLTLESARPSHTSQYLCASSETGMNTEAFFGQGTRLTVV.

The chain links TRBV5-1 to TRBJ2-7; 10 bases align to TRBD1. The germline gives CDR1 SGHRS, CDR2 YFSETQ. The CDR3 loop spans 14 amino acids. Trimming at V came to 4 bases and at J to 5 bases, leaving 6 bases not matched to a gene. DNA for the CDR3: TGCGCCAGCAGCGATTGGACAGGGGGAAACGAGCAGTACTTC. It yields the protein CASSDWTGGNEQYF.

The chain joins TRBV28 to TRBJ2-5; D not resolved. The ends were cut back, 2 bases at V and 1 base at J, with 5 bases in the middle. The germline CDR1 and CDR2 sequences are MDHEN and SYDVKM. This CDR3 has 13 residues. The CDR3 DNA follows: TGTGCCAGCAGTTTAAACACCCAAGAGACCCAGTACTTC. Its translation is CASSLNTQETQYF.

CDR3 protein: CASSPGTESPLHF. CDR3 in DNA: TGTGCCAGCAGCCCTGGGACAGAATCACCCCTCCACTTT. The V gene is TRBV5-4, the J gene TRBJ1-6; 7 bases map to TRBD1. Trimming removed 4 bases from V and 10 bases from J; junction bases left unmatched: 5. From germline, CDR1 is SGHNT and CDR2 YYREEE (reference sequence). The length of the CDR3 is 13 residues.

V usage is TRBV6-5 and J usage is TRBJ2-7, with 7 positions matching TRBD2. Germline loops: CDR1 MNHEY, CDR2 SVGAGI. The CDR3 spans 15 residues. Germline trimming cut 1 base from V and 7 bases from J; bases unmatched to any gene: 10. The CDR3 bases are TGTGCCAGCAGTTACTTCTCCGGGGGGTTTGGGGAGCAGTACTTC. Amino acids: CASSYFSGGFGEQYF.

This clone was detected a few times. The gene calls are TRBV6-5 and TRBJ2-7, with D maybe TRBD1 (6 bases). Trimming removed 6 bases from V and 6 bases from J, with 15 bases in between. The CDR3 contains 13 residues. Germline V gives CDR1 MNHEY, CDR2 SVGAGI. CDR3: CASRLRGTREQYF. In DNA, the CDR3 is TGTGCCAGCAGACTCAGGGGAACACGCGAGCAGTACTTC.

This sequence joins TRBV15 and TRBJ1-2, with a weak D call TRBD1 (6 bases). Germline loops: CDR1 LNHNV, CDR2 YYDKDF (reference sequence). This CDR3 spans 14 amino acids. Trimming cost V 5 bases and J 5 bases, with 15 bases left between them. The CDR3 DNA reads TGTGCCACCAGCGAAGGGGGGCGAAGGTATGGCTACACCTTC. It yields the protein CATSEGGRRYGYTF.

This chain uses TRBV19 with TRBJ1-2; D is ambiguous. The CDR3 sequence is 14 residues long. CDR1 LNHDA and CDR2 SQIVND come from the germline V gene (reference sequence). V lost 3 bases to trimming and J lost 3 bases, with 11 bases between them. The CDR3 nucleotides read TGTGCCAGTAGTATTGGAGTGGCGGACTATGGCTACACCTTC. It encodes CASSIGVADYGYTF. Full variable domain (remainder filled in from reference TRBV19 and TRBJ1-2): DGGITQSPKYLFRKEGQNVTLSCEQNLNHDAMYWYRQDPGQGLRLIYYSQIVNDFQKGDIAEGYSVSREKKESFPLTVTSAQKNPTAFYLCASSIGVADYGYTFGSGTRLTVV.

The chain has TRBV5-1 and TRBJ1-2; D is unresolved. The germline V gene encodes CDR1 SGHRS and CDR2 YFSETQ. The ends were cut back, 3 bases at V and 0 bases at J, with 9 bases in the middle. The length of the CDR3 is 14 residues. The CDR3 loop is CASSSDGPNYGYTF. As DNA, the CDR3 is TGCGCCAGCAGCTCGGACGGACCTAACTATGGCTACACCTTC.

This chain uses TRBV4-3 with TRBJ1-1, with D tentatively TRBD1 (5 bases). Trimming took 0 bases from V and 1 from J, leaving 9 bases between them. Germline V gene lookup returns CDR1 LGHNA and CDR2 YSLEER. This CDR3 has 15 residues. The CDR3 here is CASSQEVGGNTEAFF. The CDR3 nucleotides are TGCGCCAGCAGCCAAGAAGTCGGGGGGAACACTGAAGCTTTCTTT.

This chain's CDR3 is CASSAPGQGFEQYF. DNA for the CDR3: TGTGCCAGCAGCGCACCGGGACAGGGGTTCGAGCAGTACTTC. This chain uses TRBV7-6 with TRBJ2-7; 10 bases line up with TRBD1. CDR1 and CDR2 (germline): SGHVS, FNYEAQ. V lost 5 bases to trimming and J lost 6 bases; unmatched junction nucleotides: 7. The CDR3 is 14 amino acids. The complete variable domain, with remaining parts taken from reference TRBV7-6 and TRBJ2-7, reads GAGVSQSPRYKVTKRGQDVALRCDPISGHVSLYWYRQALGQGPEFLTYFNYEAQQDKSGLPNDRFSAERPEGSISTLTIQRTEQRDSAMYRCASSAPGQGFEQYFGPGTRLTVT.

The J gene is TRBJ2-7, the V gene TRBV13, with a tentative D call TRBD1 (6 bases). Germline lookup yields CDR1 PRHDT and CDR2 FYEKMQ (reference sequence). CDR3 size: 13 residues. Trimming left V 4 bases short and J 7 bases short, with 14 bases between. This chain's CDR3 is CASSSNRVDEQYF. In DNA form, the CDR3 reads TGTGCCAGCAGCTCTAACAGGGTTGATGAGCAGTACTTC.

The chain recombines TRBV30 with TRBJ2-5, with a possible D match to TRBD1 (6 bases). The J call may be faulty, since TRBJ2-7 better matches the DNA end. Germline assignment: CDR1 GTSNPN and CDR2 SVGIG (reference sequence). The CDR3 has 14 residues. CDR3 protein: CAWSPFTGFHEQYF. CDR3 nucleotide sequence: TGTGCCTGGAGCCCATTCACAGGGTTCCACGAGCAGTACTTC.

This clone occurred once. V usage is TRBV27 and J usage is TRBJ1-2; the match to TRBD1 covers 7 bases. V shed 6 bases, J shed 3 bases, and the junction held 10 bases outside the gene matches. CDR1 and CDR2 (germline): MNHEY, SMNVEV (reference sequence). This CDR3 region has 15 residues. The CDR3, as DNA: TGTGCCAGCAGAAAAGAAACAGGGGTTGACTATGGCTACACCTTC. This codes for CASRKETGVDYGYTF.

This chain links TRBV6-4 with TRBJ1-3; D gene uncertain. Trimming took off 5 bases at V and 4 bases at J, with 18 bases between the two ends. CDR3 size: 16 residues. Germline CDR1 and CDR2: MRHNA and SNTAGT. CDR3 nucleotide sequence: TGTGCCAGCAGTAACGATAGTTGGGCCAAAGGAAACACCATATATTTT. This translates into CASSNDSWAKGNTIYF.

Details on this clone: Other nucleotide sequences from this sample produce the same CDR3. DNA for the CDR3: TGTGCCAGCAGTCCCTCGGAGGGCTACGAGCAGTACTTC. It yields the protein CASSPSEGYEQYF. This chain uses TRBV27 with TRBJ2-7, with a weak D call TRBD2 (6 bases). Per germline, CDR1 MNHEY and CDR2 SMNVEV (reference sequence). This CDR3 region has 13 residues. Trimming took 5 bases from V and 3 from J, leaving 11 bases between them.

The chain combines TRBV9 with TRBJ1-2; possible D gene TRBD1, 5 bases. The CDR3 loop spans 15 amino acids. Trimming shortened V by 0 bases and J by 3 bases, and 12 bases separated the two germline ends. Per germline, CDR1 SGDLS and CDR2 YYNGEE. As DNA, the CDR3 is TGTGCCAGCAGCGTAGGAGGGACCCCCGACTATGGCTACACCTTC. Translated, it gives CASSVGGTPDYGYTF.